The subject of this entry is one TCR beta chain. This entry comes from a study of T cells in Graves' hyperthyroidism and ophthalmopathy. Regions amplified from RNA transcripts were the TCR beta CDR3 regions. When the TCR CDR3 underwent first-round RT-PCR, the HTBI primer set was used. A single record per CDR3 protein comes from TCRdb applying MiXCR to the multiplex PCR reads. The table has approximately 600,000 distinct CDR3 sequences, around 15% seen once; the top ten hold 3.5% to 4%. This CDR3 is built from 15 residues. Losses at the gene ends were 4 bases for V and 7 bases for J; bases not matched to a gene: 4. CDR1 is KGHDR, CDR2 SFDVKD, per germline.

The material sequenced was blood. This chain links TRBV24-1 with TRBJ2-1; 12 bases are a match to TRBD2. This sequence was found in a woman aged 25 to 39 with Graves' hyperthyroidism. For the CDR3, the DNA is TGTGCCACCAGTGACAGACTAGCGGGAGCGAATGAGCAGTTCTTC. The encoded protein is CATSDRLAGANEQFF.